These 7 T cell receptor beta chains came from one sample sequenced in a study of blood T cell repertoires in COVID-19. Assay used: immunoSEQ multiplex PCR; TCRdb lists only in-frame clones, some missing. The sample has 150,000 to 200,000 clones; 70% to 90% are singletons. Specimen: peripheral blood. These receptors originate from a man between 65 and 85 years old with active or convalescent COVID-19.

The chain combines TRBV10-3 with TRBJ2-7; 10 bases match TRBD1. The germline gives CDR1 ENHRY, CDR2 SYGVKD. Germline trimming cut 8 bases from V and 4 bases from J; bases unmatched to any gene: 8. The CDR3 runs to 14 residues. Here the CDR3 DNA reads TGTGCCATCGCTGACCCGGGACAGGGGTACGAGCAGTACTTC. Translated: CAIADPGQGYEQYF.

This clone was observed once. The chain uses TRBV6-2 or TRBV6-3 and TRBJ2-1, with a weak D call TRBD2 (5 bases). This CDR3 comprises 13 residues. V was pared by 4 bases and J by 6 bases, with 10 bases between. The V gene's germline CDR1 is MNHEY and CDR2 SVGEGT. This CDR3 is CASSSIRGNEQFF. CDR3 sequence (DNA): TGTGCCAGCAGTTCAATACGGGGCAATGAGCAGTTCTTC.

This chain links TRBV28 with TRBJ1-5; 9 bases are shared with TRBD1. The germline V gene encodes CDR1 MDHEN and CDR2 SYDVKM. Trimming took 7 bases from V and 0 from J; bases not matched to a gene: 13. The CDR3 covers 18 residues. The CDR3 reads CASTPGDRVLGSNQPQHF. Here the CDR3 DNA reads TGTGCCAGCACCCCGGGGGACAGGGTGCTGGGTAGCAATCAGCCCCAGCATTTT.

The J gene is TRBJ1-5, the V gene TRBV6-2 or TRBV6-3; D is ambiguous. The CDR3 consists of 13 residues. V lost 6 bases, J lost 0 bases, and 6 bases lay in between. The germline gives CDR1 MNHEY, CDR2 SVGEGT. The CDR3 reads CASSPYSNQPQHF. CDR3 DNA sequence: TGTGCCAGCAGCCCGTATAGCAATCAGCCCCAGCATTTT.

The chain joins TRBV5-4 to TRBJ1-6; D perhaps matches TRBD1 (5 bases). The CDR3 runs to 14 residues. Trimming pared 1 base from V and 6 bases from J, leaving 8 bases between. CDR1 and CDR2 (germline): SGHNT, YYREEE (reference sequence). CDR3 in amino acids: CASSLRQTNSPLHF. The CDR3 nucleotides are TGTGCCAGCAGCTTGCGACAGACTAATTCACCCCTCCACTTT.

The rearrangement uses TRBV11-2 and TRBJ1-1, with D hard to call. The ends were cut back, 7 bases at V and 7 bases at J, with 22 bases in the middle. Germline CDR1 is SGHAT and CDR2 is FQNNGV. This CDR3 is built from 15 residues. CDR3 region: CASIQVQEAGFEAFF. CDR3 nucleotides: TGTGCCAGCATCCAAGTCCAGGAGGCGGGTTTTGAAGCTTTCTTT.

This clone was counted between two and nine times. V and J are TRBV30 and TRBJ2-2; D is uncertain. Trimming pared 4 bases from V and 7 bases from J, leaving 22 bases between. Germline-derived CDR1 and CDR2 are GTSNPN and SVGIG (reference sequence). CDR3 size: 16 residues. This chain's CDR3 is CAWTPPFAKANGELFF. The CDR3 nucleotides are TGTGCCTGGACCCCACCCTTTGCGAAAGCCAACGGGGAGCTGTTTTTT.